This T cell receptor beta chain was obtained from a study of blood T cells in healthy people across ages. The V gene's germline CDR1 is SNHLY and CDR2 FYNNEI. This CDR3 has 15 residues. V lost 4 bases to trimming and J lost 5 bases; unmatched junction nucleotides: 7. Alongside a J-beta primer mix, a sample-barcoded 5' primer served in a second PCR lasting about 7 to 11 cycles. Researchers report that a template-switch adaptor with 12 random nucleotides tagged each cDNA molecule. In TCRdb, the 5' RACE reads were re-called with MiXCR into one record per CDR3 protein. The table has 1.5 million to 2 million distinct CDR3 sequences, roughly 32% seen once.

V gene TRBV2 combines with J gene TRBJ2-3; 9 bases align to TRBD2. The sequence derives from a woman in her twenties or thirties in good health. The sequencing sample was made of blood. As DNA, the CDR3 is TGTGCCAGCAGTGGAATGCGGGGGGGAGTAGATACGCAGTATTTT. Its protein is CASSGMRGGVDTQYF.